This T cell receptor (beta chain) was sequenced for a study of T cell responses to AZD1222 COVID-19 vaccine (dated by TCRdb to the early 2020s). With regard to the full study: AZD1222 recipients with second doses at about 4 weeks or about 12 weeks were pooled, because spike-specific TCR depth and breadth did not differ between schedules. Trial participants were enrolled by age into 18-55, 56-69 and 70-plus year subgroups, with about 150, 27 and 61 TCR-sequenced participants respectively. TCR sequencing was performed for more than 230 trial participants, of whom about 200 were given two doses of AZD1222 and 26 were given two doses of MenACWY control vaccine. The study at large found these results: Reportedly, close to half of the unique spike-specific TCRs recognized epitopes lying outside the regions that are mutated in the B.1.351 and B.1.1.7 variants. After two AZD1222 doses, both the breadth and the depth of spike-specific TCRs were significantly higher than at day 0 and than in MenACWY recipients. Conclusions about previously exposed vaccinees are limited because only 6 or 7 AZD1222 recipients were SARS-CoV-2 seropositive at baseline. Most participants were white British and females outnumbered males, and the authors suggested that clonal diversity may have been underestimated. Because no day 14 peak-response samples were available, the repertoires could be characterized only after the peak T cell response. The 56-69-year group was small, and its depth increase did not reach significance, likely because of low power. Vaccine-associated CD4 TCRs spanned the whole spike protein, with dominant responses in regions 160-218 and 743-854.

This clone was recorded only once. The target of this receptor is not known. Per-nucleotide qualities are absent, and no much larger clonotype sits a single base away. Inclusive of the bounding cysteine and phenylalanine, the CDR3 is 15 residues long. Only the CDR3 part of the read is kept: 45 bases, read in frame from the first base. V is trimmed back by 3 bases and J by 4 bases, and the junction contains 4 bases that no gene match accounts for. The germline V gene encodes CDR1 KGHSH and CDR2 LQKENI. What the time point label conveys for this sample: baseline before first vaccination. Vaccinee samples came from UK trials COV001 and COV002, including a single-blind randomized controlled phase 2/3 trial of AZD1222 (ChAdOx1 nCoV-19) in healthy adults. Trial participant PBMC samples were collected at day 0 and day 28 after the second dose for TCRbeta chain sequencing. The CDR3 regions of human TCRbeta chains were subjected to immunosequencing. Processing in the source paper ran as follows. TCRs in the repertoires were matched against a reference library of SARS-CoV-2-specific TCRs that had been generated with the MIRA antigen-specificity platform. Breadth was defined as the fraction of unique TCRs that were SARS-CoV-2-associated. Depth was defined as the fraction of total T cells that were SARS-CoV-2-associated. Using the MIRA data, each spike-specific TCR was assigned both to the spike region to which the TCR was reactive and to a CD4 or CD8 class. Log10-transformed breadth and depth values were compared by one-way ANOVA with Sidak's multiple comparisons tests. TCRdb carries this immuneACCESS record with in-frame sequences only. Its versions omit some clonotypes, under half of them owing to an unresolved V gene in the studies checked, with the rest unexplained. Clone size and the V and J calls come from that table; the DNA yielded D and trimming. The sample data list about 120,000 clones, and 80% to 90% of these were observed just once. The ten largest account for 2.4% of the sample.

The rearranged segments are TRBV18 and TRBJ2-1; TRBD1 lines up with 9 middle nucleotides. The sequencing here drew on peripheral blood, taken on day 0 of AZD1222 vaccination. The TCR originated in an adult in good health. The CDR3 protein is CASSPPGTGYNEQFF. At the DNA level, the sequence is TGTGCCAGCTCACCTCCCGGGACAGGGTACAATGAGCAGTTCTTC.